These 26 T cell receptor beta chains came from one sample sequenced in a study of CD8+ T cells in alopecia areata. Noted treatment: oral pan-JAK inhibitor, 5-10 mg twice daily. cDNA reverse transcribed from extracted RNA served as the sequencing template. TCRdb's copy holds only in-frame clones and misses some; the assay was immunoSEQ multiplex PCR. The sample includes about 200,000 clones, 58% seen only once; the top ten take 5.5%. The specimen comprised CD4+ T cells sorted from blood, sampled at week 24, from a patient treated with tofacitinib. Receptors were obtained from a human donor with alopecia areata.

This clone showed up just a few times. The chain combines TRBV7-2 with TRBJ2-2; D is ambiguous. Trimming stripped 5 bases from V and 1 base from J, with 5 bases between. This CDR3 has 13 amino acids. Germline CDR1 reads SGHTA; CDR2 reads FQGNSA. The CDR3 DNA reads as TGTGCCAGCAGCGCAAAGAACACCGGGGAGCTGTTTTTT. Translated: CASSAKNTGELFF. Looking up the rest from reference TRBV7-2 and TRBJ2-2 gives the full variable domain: GAGVSQSPSNKVTEKGKDVELRCDPISGHTALYWYRQSLGQGLEFLIYFQGNSAPDKSGLPSDRFSAERTGGSVSTLTIQRTQQEDSAVYLCASSAKNTGELFFGEGSRLTVL.

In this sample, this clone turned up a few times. The CDR3 spells CASSARGQGHFNYGYTF. In DNA form, the CDR3 reads TGTGCCAGCAGCGCGAGGGGACAGGGACACTTTAACTATGGCTACACCTTC. The chain links TRBV7-9 to TRBJ1-2, with TRBD1 matching 9 bases. Trimming at V came to 5 bases and at J to 1 base, leaving 11 bases not matched to a gene. Germline CDR1 SEHNR, CDR2 FQNEAQ (reference sequence). This CDR3 region has 17 residues.

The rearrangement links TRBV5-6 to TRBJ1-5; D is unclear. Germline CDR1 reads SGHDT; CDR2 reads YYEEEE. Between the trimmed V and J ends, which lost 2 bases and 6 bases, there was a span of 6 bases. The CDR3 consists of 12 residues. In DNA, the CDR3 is TGTGCCAGCAGCTTACAAGGTCAGCCCCAGCATTTT. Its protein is CASSLQGQPQHF.

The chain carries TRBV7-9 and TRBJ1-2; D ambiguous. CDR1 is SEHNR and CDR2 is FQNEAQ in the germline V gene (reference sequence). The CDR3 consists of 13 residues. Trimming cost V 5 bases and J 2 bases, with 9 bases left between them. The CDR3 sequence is CASSQDGNYGYTF. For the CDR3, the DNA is TGTGCCAGCAGCCAAGACGGGAACTATGGCTACACCTTC.

The chain's CDR3 is CSVEGRGLSYGYTF. CDR3 DNA sequence: TGCAGCGTTGAAGGACGGGGGCTTAGCTATGGCTACACCTTC. The chain couples TRBV29-1 to TRBJ1-2; possible D gene TRBD1, 6 bases. Germline V gene data show CDR1 as SQVTM and CDR2 as ANQGSEA. The CDR3 runs 14 residues. Trimming pared 1 base from V and 4 bases from J, leaving 13 bases between.

In DNA form, the CDR3 reads TGCGCCAGCAGCATTCGACTGACTAGCGGGAGACGGGAGGAGCAGTACTTC. Amino acids: CASSIRLTSGRREEQYF. The chain has TRBV5-1 and TRBJ2-7, with TRBD2 matching over 12 bases. This CDR3 has 17 residues. V trimming: 4 bases; J trimming: 7 bases; junction bases outside the gene matches: 15. The germline gives CDR1 SGHRS, CDR2 YFSETQ.

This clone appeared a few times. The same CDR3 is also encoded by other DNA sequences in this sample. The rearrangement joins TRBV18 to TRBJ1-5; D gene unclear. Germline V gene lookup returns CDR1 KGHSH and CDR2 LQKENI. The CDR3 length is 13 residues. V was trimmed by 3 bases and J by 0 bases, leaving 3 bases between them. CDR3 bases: TGTGCCAGCTCACCGGGTAGCAATCAGCCCCAGCATTTT. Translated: CASSPGSNQPQHF. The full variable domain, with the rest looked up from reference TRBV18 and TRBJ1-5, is NAGVMQNPRHLVRRRGQEARLRCSPMKGHSHVYWYRQLPEEGLKFMVYLQKENIIDESGMPKERFSAEFPKEGPSILRIQQVVRGDSAAYFCASSPGSNQPQHFGDGTRLSIL.

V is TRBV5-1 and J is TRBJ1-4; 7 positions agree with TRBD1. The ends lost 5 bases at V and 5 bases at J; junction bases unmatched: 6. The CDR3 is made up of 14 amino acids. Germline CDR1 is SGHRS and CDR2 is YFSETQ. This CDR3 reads CASRAGTENEKLFF. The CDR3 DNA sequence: TGCGCCAGCAGGGCGGGGACAGAAAATGAAAAACTGTTTTTT.

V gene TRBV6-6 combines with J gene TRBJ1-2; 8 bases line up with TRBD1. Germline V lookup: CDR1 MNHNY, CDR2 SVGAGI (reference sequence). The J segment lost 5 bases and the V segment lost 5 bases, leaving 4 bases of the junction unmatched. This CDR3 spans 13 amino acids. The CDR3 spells CASSGQGVYGYTF. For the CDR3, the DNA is TGTGCCAGCAGTGGACAGGGAGTATATGGCTACACCTTC.

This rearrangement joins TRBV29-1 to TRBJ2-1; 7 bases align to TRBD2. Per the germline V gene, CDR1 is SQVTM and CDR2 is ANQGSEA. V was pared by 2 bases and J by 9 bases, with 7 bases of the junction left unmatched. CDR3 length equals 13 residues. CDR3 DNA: TGCAGCGTTGAAAAGAGACTAGCCAGTGAGCAGTTCTTC. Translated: CSVEKRLASEQFF.

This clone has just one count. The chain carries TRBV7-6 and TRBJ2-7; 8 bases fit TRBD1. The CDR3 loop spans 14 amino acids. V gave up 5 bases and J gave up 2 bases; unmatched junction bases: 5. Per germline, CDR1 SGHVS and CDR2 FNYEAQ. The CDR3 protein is CASSRTGMAYEQYF. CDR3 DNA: TGTGCCAGCAGCCGGACAGGGATGGCCTACGAGCAGTACTTC.

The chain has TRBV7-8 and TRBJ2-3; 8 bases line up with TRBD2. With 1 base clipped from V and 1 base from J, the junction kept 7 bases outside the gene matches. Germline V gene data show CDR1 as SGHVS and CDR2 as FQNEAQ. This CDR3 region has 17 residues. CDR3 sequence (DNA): TGTGCCAGCAGCTTAGGAAGAGCGGGAGCTGGCACAGATACGCAGTATTTT. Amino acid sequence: CASSLGRAGAGTDTQYF.

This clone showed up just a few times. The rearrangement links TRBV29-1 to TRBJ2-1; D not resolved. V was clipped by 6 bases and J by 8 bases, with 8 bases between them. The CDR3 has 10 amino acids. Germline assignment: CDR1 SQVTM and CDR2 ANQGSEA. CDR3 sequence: CSVENYEQFF. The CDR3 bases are TGCAGCGTCGAAAACTATGAGCAGTTCTTC.

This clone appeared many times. CDR3 protein: CASSLQGAEGYTF. The CDR3 region has the DNA TGCGCCAGCAGCTTGCAGGGGGCGGAAGGCTACACCTTC. The V call is TRBV5-1, the J call TRBJ1-2; 8 positions match TRBD1. V lost 1 base, J lost 8 bases, and 4 bases stayed unmatched. The germline V gene encodes CDR1 SGHRS and CDR2 YFSETQ. The CDR3 is 13 residues long.

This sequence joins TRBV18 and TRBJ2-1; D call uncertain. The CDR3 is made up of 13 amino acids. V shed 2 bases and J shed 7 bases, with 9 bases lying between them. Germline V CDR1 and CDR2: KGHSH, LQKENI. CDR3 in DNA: TGTGCCAGCTCACCAACCGCCCCTAATGAGCAGTTCTTC. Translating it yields CASSPTAPNEQFF.

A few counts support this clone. The CDR3 region has the DNA TGCGCCAGCAGTGGCGGGGAAGGCCAATACAATGAGCAGTTCTTC. As protein: CASSGGEGQYNEQFF. The chain links TRBV5-1 to TRBJ2-1, with D perhaps matching TRBD2 (6 bases). CDR1 is SGHRS, CDR2 YFSETQ, per germline. Trimming took 5 bases from V and 4 from J, leaving 16 bases between them. This CDR3 spans 15 amino acids.

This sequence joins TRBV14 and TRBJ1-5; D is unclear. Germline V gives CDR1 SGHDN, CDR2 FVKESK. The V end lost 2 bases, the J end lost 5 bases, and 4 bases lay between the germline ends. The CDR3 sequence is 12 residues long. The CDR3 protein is CASSQRDQPQHF. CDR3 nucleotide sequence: TGTGCCAGCAGCCAACGCGATCAGCCCCAGCATTTT.

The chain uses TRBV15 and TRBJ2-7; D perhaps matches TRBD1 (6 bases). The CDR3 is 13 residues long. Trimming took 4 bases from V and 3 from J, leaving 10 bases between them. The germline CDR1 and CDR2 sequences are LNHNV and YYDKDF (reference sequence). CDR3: CATSTGQLYEQYF. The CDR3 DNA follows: TGTGCCACCAGCACCGGACAGCTCTACGAGCAGTACTTC.

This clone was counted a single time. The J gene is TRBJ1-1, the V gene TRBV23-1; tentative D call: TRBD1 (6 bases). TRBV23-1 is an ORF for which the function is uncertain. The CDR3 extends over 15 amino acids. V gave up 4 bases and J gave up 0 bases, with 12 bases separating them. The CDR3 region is CASSPLDRLNTEAFF. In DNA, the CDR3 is TGCGCCAGCAGTCCCCTCGACAGGTTGAACACTGAAGCTTTCTTT.

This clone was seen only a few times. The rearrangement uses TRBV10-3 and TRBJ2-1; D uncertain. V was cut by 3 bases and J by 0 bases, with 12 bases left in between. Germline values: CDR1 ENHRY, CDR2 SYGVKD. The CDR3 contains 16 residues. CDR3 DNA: TGTGCCATCAGTGAAGATCAGTCCAGCTCCTACAATGAGCAGTTCTTC. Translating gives CAISEDQSSSYNEQFF.

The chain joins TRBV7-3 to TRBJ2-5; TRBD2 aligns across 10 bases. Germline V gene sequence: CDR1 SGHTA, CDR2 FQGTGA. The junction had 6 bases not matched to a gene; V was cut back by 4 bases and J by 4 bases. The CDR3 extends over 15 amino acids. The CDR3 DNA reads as TGTGCCAGCAGCTCTAGCGGGAGTTTAGTAGAGACCCAGTACTTC. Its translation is CASSSSGSLVETQYF.

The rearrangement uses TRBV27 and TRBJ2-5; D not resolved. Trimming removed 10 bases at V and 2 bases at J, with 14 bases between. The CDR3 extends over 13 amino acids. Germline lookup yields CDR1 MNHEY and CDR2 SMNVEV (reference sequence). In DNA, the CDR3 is TGTGCCACAAGACTTCTGGCGCAAGAGACCCAGTACTTC. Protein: CATRLLAQETQYF.

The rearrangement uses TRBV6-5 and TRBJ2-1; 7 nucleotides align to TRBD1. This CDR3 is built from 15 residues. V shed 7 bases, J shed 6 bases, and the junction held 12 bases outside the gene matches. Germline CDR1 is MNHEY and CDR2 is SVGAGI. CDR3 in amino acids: CASTPGRGLGNEQFF. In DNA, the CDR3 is TGTGCCAGCACCCCCGGCAGGGGGTTGGGCAATGAGCAGTTCTTC.

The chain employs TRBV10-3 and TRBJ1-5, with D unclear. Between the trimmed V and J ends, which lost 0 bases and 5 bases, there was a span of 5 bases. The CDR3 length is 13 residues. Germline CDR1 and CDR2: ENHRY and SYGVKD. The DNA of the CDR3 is TGTGCCATCAGTGAGTCGATCGATCAGCCCCAGCATTTT. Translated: CAISESIDQPQHF.

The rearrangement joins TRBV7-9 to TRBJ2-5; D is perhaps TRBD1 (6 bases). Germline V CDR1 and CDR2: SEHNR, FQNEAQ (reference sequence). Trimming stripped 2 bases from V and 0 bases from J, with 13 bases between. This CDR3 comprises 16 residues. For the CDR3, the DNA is TGTGCCAGCAGCTTAATGCAGGGGCCGTACCAAGAGACCCAGTACTTC. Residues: CASSLMQGPYQETQYF. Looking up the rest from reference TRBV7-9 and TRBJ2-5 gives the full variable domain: DTGVSQNPRHKITKRGQNVTFRCDPISEHNRLYWYRQTLGQGPEFLTYFQNEAQLEKSRLLSDRFSAERPKGSFSTLEIQRTEQGDSAMYLCASSLMQGPYQETQYFGPGTRLLVL.

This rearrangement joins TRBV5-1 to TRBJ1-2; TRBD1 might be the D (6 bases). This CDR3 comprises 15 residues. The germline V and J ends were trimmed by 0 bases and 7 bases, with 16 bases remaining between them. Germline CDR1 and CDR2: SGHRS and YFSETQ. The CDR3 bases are TGCGCCAGCAGCTTGGCCCGGGGGCTCTATAGTGGCTACACCTTC. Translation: CASSLARGLYSGYTF.